This TCR beta chain was documented in a study of blood T cells in healthy people across ages. Findings of the study overall: A strong correlation was seen between TCR beta diversity and naive T cell percentage.

From germline, CDR1 is MNHEY and CDR2 SMNVEV (reference sequence). The CDR3 runs 15 residues. Unmatched junction bases numbered 7, after V lost 6 bases and J lost 8 bases. A second PCR of 7 to 11 cycles used a sample-barcoded 5' primer and a J-beta primer mix. TCRdb processed the 5' RACE reads anew with MiXCR; each CDR3 protein has one entry. This table has roughly 700,000 distinct CDR3 sequences, approximately 50% appearing once. Of note for this clonotype: Its target is unknown.

Caucasian individuals from Russia who were healthy and aged about 6 to 95 acted as donors. The TCR was taken from a woman aged 60-75 years in good health. The chain has TRBV27 and TRBJ2-1, with 13 bases fitting TRBD2. Specimen: blood. This chain's CDR3 is CASSPGTSGIYEQFF. In DNA form, the CDR3 reads TGTGCCAGCAGCCCCGGGACTAGCGGGATCTATGAGCAGTTCTTC.